These 20 T cell receptor beta chains came from one sample sequenced in a study of shared clonotypes between healthy human individuals. TCRdb keeps only in-frame clones here, not all; method: immunoSEQ multiplex PCR. Among 1.5 million to 2.5 million clones listed, about 95% were seen once. Selected positively for CCR7 and CD45RO-negative, naive CD8 cells excluded terminally differentiated effector memory CD45RA+ cells. Source material: naive CD8+ T cells sorted from blood. The receptors stem from a man aged 18 to 29 in good health.

J is TRBJ2-7 and V is TRBV23-1; a possible D gene is TRBD1 (5 bases). TRBV23-1 is annotated as an ORF whose role is uncertain. V shed 4 bases and J shed 8 bases, with 18 bases lying between them. The CDR3 loop spans 14 amino acids. Written as DNA, the CDR3 is TGCGCCAGCAGTCCCTGGGGCCGTACCTTCCAGCAGTACTTC. Its protein is CASSPWGRTFQQYF.

The CDR3 nucleotides are TGCAGCGTAACTAGCGGGAGCTACGAGCAGTACTTC. Residues: CSVTSGSYEQYF. The chain carries TRBV29-1 and TRBJ2-7, with 11 bases that match TRBD2. The V segment lost 6 bases and the J segment 3 bases; nucleotides outside the gene matches: 1. The CDR3 has 12 amino acids. CDR1 is SQVTM and CDR2 is ANQGSEA in the germline V gene.

The V gene is TRBV28, the J gene TRBJ1-5, with D perhaps matching TRBD1 (6 bases). The CDR3 is made up of 20 amino acids. Germline V gives CDR1 MDHEN, CDR2 SYDVKM. Between the trimmed V and J ends, which lost 9 bases and 0 bases, there was a span of 30 bases. CDR3 region: CARTKHRERAPSYSNQPQHF. CDR3 bases: TGTGCCAGAACCAAGCACAGGGAAAGGGCTCCATCGTATAGCAATCAGCCCCAGCATTTT.

The rearrangement links TRBV5-6 to TRBJ2-6; D call uncertain. CDR3 length: 15 residues. Per germline, CDR1 SGHDT and CDR2 YYEEEE. The germline V and J ends were trimmed by 4 bases and 0 bases, with 8 bases remaining between them. The CDR3 is CASSDATSGANVLTF. DNA for the CDR3: TGTGCCAGCAGCGACGCCACCTCTGGGGCCAACGTCCTGACTTTC.

The chain employs TRBV27 and TRBJ2-7; TRBD2 matches 10 bases. Germline assignment: CDR1 MNHEY and CDR2 SMNVEV (reference sequence). This CDR3 has 14 residues. After removal of 5 bases from V and 5 bases from J, the junction contained 6 bases not matched to a gene. This CDR3 is CASSDLAGAHEQYF. Written as DNA, the CDR3 is TGTGCCAGCAGTGACCTAGCGGGAGCCCACGAGCAGTACTTC.

Concerning this clone: Other nucleotide sequences from this sample produce the same CDR3. The gene calls are TRBV29-1 and TRBJ1-2, with 7 bases lining up with TRBD1. This CDR3 region has 11 residues. Germline V gene sequence: CDR1 SQVTM, CDR2 ANQGSEA. V shed 4 bases, J shed 6 bases, and the junction held 2 bases outside the gene matches. The CDR3 region has the DNA TGCAGCGTTGTCACAGGGGATGGCTACACCTTC. Translation: CSVVTGDGYTF. The full variable domain, its missing parts supplied by reference TRBV29-1 and TRBJ1-2, is SAVISQKPSRDICQRGTSLTIQCQVDSQVTMMFWYRQQPGQSLTLIATANQGSEATYESGFVIDKFPISRPNLTFSTLTVSNMSPEDSSIYLCSVVTGDGYTFGSGTRLTVV.

The chain has TRBV15 and TRBJ2-7, with 12 bases identical to TRBD1. Germline loops: CDR1 LNHNV, CDR2 YYDKDF (reference sequence). With 0 bases clipped from V and 11 bases from J, the junction kept 5 bases outside the gene matches. CDR3 length equals 14 residues. CDR3 sequence reads: CATSREGTGGGEYF. CDR3 sequence (DNA): TGTGCCACCAGCAGAGAGGGGACAGGGGGCGGGGAGTACTTC.

The V and J genes are TRBV5-1 and TRBJ2-1; the D gene is possibly TRBD2 (6 bases). The CDR3 runs 15 residues. Trimming removed 0 bases at V and 9 bases at J, with 16 bases between. Germline V gene lookup returns CDR1 SGHRS and CDR2 YFSETQ. As DNA, the CDR3 is TGCGCCAGCAGCTTGGGATTGGCGGGATCTCTTGAGCAGTTCTTC. Translated: CASSLGLAGSLEQFF.

The chain couples TRBV7-6 to TRBJ2-1; D perhaps matches TRBD1 (6 bases). From germline, CDR1 is SGHVS and CDR2 FNYEAQ. V gave up 2 bases and J gave up 7 bases, with 15 bases separating them. CDR3 length equals 15 residues. The CDR3 protein is CASSLMGARVNEQFF. CDR3 bases: TGTGCCAGCAGCTTAATGGGGGCCAGGGTAAATGAGCAGTTCTTC.

The CDR3 loop reads CASSIGNPNYEQYF. CDR3 sequence (DNA): TGTGCCAGTAGTATCGGGAACCCAAACTACGAGCAGTACTTC. This sequence joins TRBV19 and TRBJ2-7; TRBD2 is a possible D gene (5 bases). Trimming took off 3 bases at V and 3 bases at J, with 12 bases between the two ends. Germline V gene data show CDR1 as LNHDA and CDR2 as SQIVND (reference sequence). CDR3 length equals 14 residues.

The J gene is TRBJ1-2, the V gene TRBV7-9, with D possibly matching TRBD1 (5 bases). This CDR3 spans 15 amino acids. The germline V gene encodes CDR1 SEHNR and CDR2 FQNEAQ (reference sequence). With 3 bases removed from V and 2 bases from J, the gap between germline ends came to 13 bases. CDR3 in DNA: TGTGCCAGCAGCTTTGCCAGGGAGAAAAACTATGGCTACACCTTC. Residues: CASSFAREKNYGYTF. Using reference TRBV7-9 and TRBJ1-2 for the parts outside the CDR3, the full variable domain is DTGVSQNPRHKITKRGQNVTFRCDPISEHNRLYWYRQTLGQGPEFLTYFQNEAQLEKSRLLSDRFSAERPKGSFSTLEIQRTEQGDSAMYLCASSFAREKNYGYTFGSGTRLTVV.

This chain uses TRBV7-9 with TRBJ1-3; 7 bases line up with TRBD1. Germline V CDR1 and CDR2: SEHNR, FQNEAQ (reference sequence). This CDR3 has 15 amino acids. J lost 3 bases, V lost 5 bases, and 7 bases had no gene match. In DNA, the CDR3 is TGTGCCAGCAGCGAAGACAGGGCGTTTGGAAACACCATATATTTT. It codes for CASSEDRAFGNTIYF.

A note on this clone: This sample also contains other DNA sequences that code for the same CDR3. The rearrangement links TRBV29-1 to TRBJ2-7; maybe TRBD1 (5 bases). CDR1 is SQVTM and CDR2 is ANQGSEA in the germline V gene. V gave up 2 bases and J gave up 0 bases, with 5 bases separating them. The CDR3 covers 12 residues. CDR3 bases: TGCAGCGTTGAAACAGGCTCCTACGAGCAGTACTTC. Protein product: CSVETGSYEQYF.

The V gene is TRBV9, the J gene TRBJ2-2, with 7 bases fitting TRBD2. Germline trimming cut 3 bases from V and 2 bases from J; bases unmatched to any gene: 7. The germline V gene has CDR1 SGDLS and CDR2 YYNGEE. The CDR3 contains 16 residues. The CDR3 sequence is CASSGASGENTGELFF. CDR3 DNA sequence: TGTGCCAGCAGCGGGGCTAGCGGAGAAAACACCGGGGAGCTGTTTTTT.

This chain joins TRBV19 and TRBJ2-7; 14 nucleotides match TRBD2. The CDR3 contains 15 residues. Germline CDR1 LNHDA, CDR2 SQIVND (reference sequence). Losses at the gene ends were 4 bases for V and 5 bases for J; bases not matched to a gene: 4. The CDR3 DNA reads as TGTGCCAGTAGTACCGGGACTAGCGGGAGCGACGAGCAGTACTTC. Its protein is CASSTGTSGSDEQYF.

The rearrangement uses TRBV30 and TRBJ1-2, with D perhaps TRBD1 (6 bases). In germline, CDR1 is GTSNPN, CDR2 SVGIG (reference sequence). Trimming left V 1 base short and J 2 bases short, with 17 bases between. This CDR3 contains 16 residues. The CDR3 DNA sequence: TGTGCCTGGAGTGGGCCCCAGGCAGGGGAGAACTATGGCTACACCTTC. It translates to CAWSGPQAGENYGYTF.

V gene TRBV7-6 combines with J gene TRBJ2-1, with TRBD1 as a possible D gene (6 bases). Germline V gene sequence: CDR1 SGHVS, CDR2 FNYEAQ. Trimming shortened V by 0 bases and J by 2 bases, and 14 bases separated the two germline ends. This CDR3 is built from 17 residues. The CDR3 protein is CASSLARDRSTYNEQFF. In nucleotides, the CDR3 is TGTGCCAGCAGCTTAGCTCGAGACAGGTCAACCTACAATGAGCAGTTCTTC.

The chain carries TRBV10-3 and TRBJ1-2; D remains ambiguous. Germline assignment: CDR1 ENHRY and CDR2 SYGVKD. The CDR3 contains 12 residues. With 7 bases removed from V and 8 bases from J, the gap between germline ends came to 14 bases. The CDR3 spells CAITEAGLGYTF. The CDR3 DNA follows: TGTGCCATCACCGAGGCTGGTCTCGGCTACACCTTC.

V usage is TRBV11-3 and J usage is TRBJ2-1; TRBD2 matches 9 bases. The CDR3 is 16 residues long. The V and J ends lost 5 bases and 8 bases, in that order; junction bases with no gene match: 13. The germline gives CDR1 SGHNT, CDR2 YENEEA. The CDR3 bases are TGTGCCAGCAGCCCCGGGGGGACTAGCCCTTCGGATGAGCAGTTCTTC. This codes for CASSPGGTSPSDEQFF. The full variable domain, in which reference TRBV11-3 and TRBJ2-1 provide the parts outside the CDR3, is EAGVVQSPRYKIIEKKQPVAFWCNPISGHNTLYWYLQNLGQGPELLIRYENEEAVDDSQLPKDRFSAERLKGVDSTLKIQPAELGDSAVYLCASSPGGTSPSDEQFFGPGTRLTVL.

Only one count was recorded for this clone. This chain links TRBV7-9 with TRBJ2-6; 8 bases agree with TRBD1. J was trimmed by 0 bases and V by 3 bases; bases with no gene match: 7. CDR1 is SEHNR and CDR2 is FQNEAQ in the germline V gene (reference sequence). The CDR3 consists of 18 residues. The CDR3 protein is CASSFHAGGLSGANVLTF. The CDR3 DNA is TGTGCCAGCAGCTTTCACGCAGGGGGCCTCTCTGGGGCCAACGTCCTGACTTTC.